This T cell receptor beta chain was obtained from a study of T cell repertoires in cytomegalovirus infection. Study in general: Peptides in the study included HLA-C-restricted and HLA-B-restricted CMV epitopes. From public TCR beta signatures came an indication of both CMV infection and matching HLA type.

This clonotype was found a few times. Its antigen is not identified. TCRdb fed the reads into MiXCR, producing one record per CDR3 protein. The repertoire holds 150,000 or so distinct CDR3 sequences, with about 20% as singletons. Study conclusions and caveats: Carriage of CMV together with the relevant HLA was identifiable through cumulative public TCR beta family frequency.

V was clipped by 1 base and J by 0 bases, with 9 bases between them. There are 15 residues in the CDR3. The V gene is TRBV12-3 or TRBV12-4, the J gene TRBJ1-1, with D uncertain. Sequenced here: CD8+ T cells from cultured PBMCs, sampled from culture after CMV antigen stimulation. The clonotype originates from a human donor in good health (CMV status not recorded). Some clones in this sample may be carry-over from other donors' samples. The CDR3 DNA is TGTGCCAGCAGTTTAGAACAGACGTTGAACACTGAAGCTTTCTTT. This translates into CASSLEQTLNTEAFF.